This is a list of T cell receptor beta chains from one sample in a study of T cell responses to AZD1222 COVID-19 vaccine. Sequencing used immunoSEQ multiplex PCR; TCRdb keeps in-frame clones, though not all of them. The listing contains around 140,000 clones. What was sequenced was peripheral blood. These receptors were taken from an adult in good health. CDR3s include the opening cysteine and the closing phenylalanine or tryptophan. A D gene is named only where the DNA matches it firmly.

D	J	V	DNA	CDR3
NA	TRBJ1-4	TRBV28	TGTGCCAGCAGTTTACGGGGCGGTGGGGCCCTCTTTCTTAATGAAAAACTGTTTTTT	CASSLRGGGALFLNEKLFF
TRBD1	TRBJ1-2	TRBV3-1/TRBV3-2	TGTGCCAGCAGCCAAGTTCCGGGACAGAGCTATGGCTACACCTTC	CASSQVPGQSYGYTF
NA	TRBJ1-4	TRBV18	TGTGCCAGCTCATCGGGACACTCTAATGAAAAACTGTTTTTT	CASSSGHSNEKLFF
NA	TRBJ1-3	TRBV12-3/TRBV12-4	TGTGCCAGCGGTCAAGCCGGAGGCACCATATATTTT	CASGQAGGTIYF
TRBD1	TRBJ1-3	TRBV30	TGTGCCTGGGTCAGGGACAGGGCTAACTCTGGAAACACCATATATTTT	CAWVRDRANSGNTIYF
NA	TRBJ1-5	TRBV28	TGTGCCAGCACTGGGGTGGGGGACAATCAGCCCCAGCATTTT	CASTGVGDNQPQHF
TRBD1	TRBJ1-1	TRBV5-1	TGCGCCAGCAGCTTTTCCGGGACAGACGCGGAAGCTTTCTTT	CASSFSGTDAEAFF
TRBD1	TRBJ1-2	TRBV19	TGTGCCAGTCGTGACTTGGGACAGGGTAAACGTATCAACTATGGCTACACCTTC	CASRDLGQGKRINYGYTF
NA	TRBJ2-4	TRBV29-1	TGCAGCGTTGCTAGCCCCAAAAACATTCAGTACTTC	CSVASPKNIQYF
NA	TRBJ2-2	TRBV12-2	TGTGCAAGTCGCTTAGCGTTTACGGGGGGTCGGACCGGGGAGCTGTTTTTT	CASRLAFTGGRTGELFF
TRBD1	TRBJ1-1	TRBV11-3	TGTGCCAGCAGCTTAGGTTCCGGTACAGGGGAGAACACTGAAGCTTTCTTT	CASSLGSGTGENTEAFF
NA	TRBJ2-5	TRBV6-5	TGTGCCAGCGGGGGCGGGACCCAGTACTTC	CASGGGTQYF
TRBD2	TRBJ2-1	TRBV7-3	TGTGCCAGCAGCTTAACCAGCGGGGGGCTTAGCTCCTACAATGAGCAGTTCTTC	CASSLTSGGLSSYNEQFF
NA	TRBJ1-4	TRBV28	TGTGCCAGCAGTCTCATGGGCCAGGGGGAAAAACTGTTTTTT	CASSLMGQGEKLFF
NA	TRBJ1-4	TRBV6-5	TGTGCCAGCAGTAGGTCCACTAATGAAAAACTGTTTTTT	CASSRSTNEKLFF
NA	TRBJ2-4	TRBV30	TGTGCCTGGAGTGTCCTCGACCCCCGGACAGCCAAAAACATTCAGTACTTC	CAWSVLDPRTAKNIQYF
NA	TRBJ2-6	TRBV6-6	TGTGCCAGCCTACGGGCCGGGGCTGGGGCCAACGTCCTGACTTTC	CASLRAGAGANVLTF
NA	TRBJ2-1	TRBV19	TGTGCCAGTAGTATAGACCCAGGGCTCGGGAATGAGCAGTTCTTC	CASSIDPGLGNEQFF
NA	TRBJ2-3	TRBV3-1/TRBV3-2	TGTGCCAGCAGCCAAGACATTAGGGTGGGAGATACGCAGTATTTT	CASSQDIRVGDTQYF
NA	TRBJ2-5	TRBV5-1	TGCGCCAGCAGCTTTAAAGAGACCCAGTACTTC	CASSFKETQYF
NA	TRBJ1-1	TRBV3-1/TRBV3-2	TGTGCCAGCAGCCAAGGGACAAGTGCTTTCTTT	CASSQGTSAFF
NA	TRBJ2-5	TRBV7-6	TGTGCCAGCAGCTCAGGGAGGAGACCCCTCGGCCCGGAGACCCAGTACTTC	CASSSGRRPLGPETQYF
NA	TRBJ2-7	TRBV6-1	TGTGCCAGCAGTGAAAACAGGGTCGCCTACGAGCAGTACTTC	CASSENRVAYEQYF
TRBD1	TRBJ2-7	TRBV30	TGTGCCTGGAGAGACAGGGGGGACGAGCAGTACTTC	CAWRDRGDEQYF
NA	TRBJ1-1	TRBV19	TGTGCCAGTAGCCCCATCTGGGGTTCGAACACTGAAGCTTTCTTT	CASSPIWGSNTEAFF
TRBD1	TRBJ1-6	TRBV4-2	TGTGCCAGCAGCCAAATAGGACAGGAACCCGGTATTTATTCGCGGAATAATTCACCCCTCCACTTT	CASSQIGQEPGIYSRNNSPLHF
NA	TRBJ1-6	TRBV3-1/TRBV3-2	TGTGCCAGCAGCCAAGGTACCTATAATTCACCCCTCCACTTT	CASSQGTYNSPLHF